Presented here are 9 T cell receptor beta chains from one specimen sequenced in a study of T cells after yellow fever vaccination. TCRdb reprocessed the 5' RACE reads with MiXCR, giving one entry per CDR3 protein. The sample contains about 160,000 distinct CDR3 sequences, almost 7% of which appear only once. Sequenced material: CD4+ T cells sorted from PBMCs, taken around 5 days after the first yellow fever vaccination. The receptors originated from a man in his late teens or twenties who received the YFV17D yellow fever vaccine.

This clonotype was recorded a few times. V gene TRBV20-1 combines with J gene TRBJ1-4; D is ambiguous. The CDR3 runs 13 residues. Trimming removed 2 bases at V and 0 bases at J, with 4 bases between. CDR1 and CDR2 (germline): DFQATT, SNEGSKA (reference sequence). CDR3: CSARQATNEKLFF. The CDR3 DNA sequence: TGCAGTGCTAGACAGGCAACTAATGAAAAACTGTTTTTT.

This clonotype has ten or more counts. The rearrangement joins TRBV3-1 to TRBJ2-3; a possible D gene is TRBD2 (7 bases). V lost 0 bases and J 5 bases, leaving 18 bases between the germline ends. The length of the CDR3 is 17 residues. The germline CDR1 and CDR2 sequences are LGHDT and YNNKEL (reference sequence). CDR3 in amino acids: CASSQEGVGGGRDTQYF. CDR3 in DNA: TGTGCCAGCAGCCAAGAGGGGGTAGGGGGGGGCCGAGATACGCAGTATTTT.

This clonotype was seen at least ten times. The chain carries TRBV5-1 and TRBJ2-3, with 11 bases aligning to TRBD2. There are 18 residues in the CDR3. The germline CDR1 and CDR2 sequences are SGHRS and YFSETQ. V was pared by 1 base and J by 4 bases, with 11 bases of the junction left unmatched. CDR3 sequence (DNA): TGCGCCAGCAGCTTGAGGGCTAGCGGGGGGCTAGGACCAGATACGCAGTATTTT. Its translation: CASSLRASGGLGPDTQYF.

This clonotype showed up many times. This chain joins TRBV11-2 and TRBJ2-3; D possibly corresponds to TRBD1 (6 bases). The CDR3 consists of 18 residues. The V end lost 2 bases, the J end lost 6 bases, and 24 bases lay between the germline ends. CDR1 is SGHAT and CDR2 is FQNNGV in the germline V gene. CDR3 amino acids: CASSLFLEVVQGGDTQYF. The CDR3 DNA sequence: TGTGCCAGCAGCTTATTCTTGGAGGTCGTACAGGGCGGCGATACGCAGTATTTT. Looking up the rest from reference TRBV11-2 and TRBJ2-3 gives the full variable domain: EAGVAQSPRYKIIEKRQSVAFWCNPISGHATLYWYQQILGQGPKLLIQFQNNGVVDDSQLPKDRFSAERLKGVDSTLKIQPAKLEDSAVYLCASSLFLEVVQGGDTQYFGPGTRLTVL.

The table lists this clonotype with many counts. The chain combines TRBV15 with TRBJ2-5; TRBD1 might be the D (6 bases). V was pared by 3 bases and J by 5 bases, with 13 bases between. The CDR3 is made up of 14 amino acids. Germline V gives CDR1 LNHNV, CDR2 YYDKDF (reference sequence). DNA for the CDR3: TGTGCCACCAGCAGGGGACATCCAAAGGAGACCCAGTACTTC. Protein: CATSRGHPKETQYF. Using reference TRBV15 and TRBJ2-5 for the parts outside the CDR3, the full variable domain is DAMVIQNPRYQVTQFGKPVTLSCSQTLNHNVMYWYQQKSSQAPKLLFHYYDKDFNNEADTPDNFQSRRPNTSFCFLDIRSPGLGDTAMYLCATSRGHPKETQYFGPGTRLLVL.

The table lists this clonotype with many counts. The CDR3 reads CASSSRTGPDAEAFF. Here the CDR3 DNA reads TGCGCCAGCAGCTCGCGAACGGGACCCGACGCTGAAGCTTTCTTT. This sequence joins TRBV5-1 and TRBJ1-1; weak D call: TRBD1 (5 bases). CDR3 length equals 15 residues. The V and J ends lost 3 bases and 6 bases respectively, with 18 bases between them. Germline CDR1 reads SGHRS; CDR2 reads YFSETQ.

This clonotype was counted many times. The gene calls are TRBV5-1 and TRBJ2-1, with TRBD1 identical over 7 bases. J lost 7 bases, V lost 3 bases, and 7 bases had no gene match. Germline V lookup: CDR1 SGHRS, CDR2 YFSETQ. The CDR3 contains 14 residues. CDR3 protein: CASSSALRGNEQFF. The DNA for the CDR3 is TGCGCCAGCAGCTCCGCTCTCAGGGGGAATGAGCAGTTCTTC.

The chain couples TRBV7-9 to TRBJ1-1, with D perhaps matching TRBD1 (5 bases). With 8 bases removed from V and 0 bases from J, the gap between germline ends came to 13 bases. The CDR3 contains 14 residues. CDR1 is SEHNR and CDR2 is FQNEAQ in the germline V gene (reference sequence). CDR3 loop: CASCQTALNTEAFF. The CDR3 nucleotides read TGTGCCAGCTGTCAGACAGCCCTGAACACTGAAGCTTTCTTT.

This clonotype was seen more than once but under ten times. This chain links TRBV7-9 with TRBJ1-4, with D possibly matching TRBD1 (5 bases). The ends were cut back, 1 base at V and 10 bases at J, with 13 bases in the middle. CDR3 length: 14 amino acids. Germline V CDR1 and CDR2: SEHNR, FQNEAQ (reference sequence). CDR3 in DNA: TGTGCCAGCAGCTTAGGGGGCGGGGTTGCAAAACTGTTTTTT. This gives the protein CASSLGGGVAKLFF.